Detailed here is one TCR beta chain. Its antigen remains unknown. The source of the sample is a study of cytomegalovirus exposure and HLA in healthy donors. The method was immunoSEQ multiplex PCR; TCRdb's version includes in-frame clones alone and lacks a portion of them. The repertoire holds about 78,000 clones, with 90% to 96% as singletons. Study-wide points: CMV antigen specificity of a few CMV-associated chains was confirmed in vitro. The investigators catalogued 150 to 200 TCR beta chains as cytomegalovirus-associated. Many donors shared some public TCRs, even though most TCR sequences were rare.

CDR3 length: 13 residues. V trimming: 10 bases; J trimming: 2 bases; junction bases outside the gene matches: 4. Germline V CDR1 and CDR2: MNHNY, SVGAGI (reference sequence). The rearrangement uses TRBV6-6 and TRBJ2-2, with 7 bases aligning to TRBD1. This receptor was obtained from a man aged 18 to 30 in good health and CMV-seropositive. What was sequenced was PBMCs. The CDR3 bases are TGTGCCACCCGGGACAGAAACACCGGGGAGCTGTTTTTT. It codes for CATRDRNTGELFF.